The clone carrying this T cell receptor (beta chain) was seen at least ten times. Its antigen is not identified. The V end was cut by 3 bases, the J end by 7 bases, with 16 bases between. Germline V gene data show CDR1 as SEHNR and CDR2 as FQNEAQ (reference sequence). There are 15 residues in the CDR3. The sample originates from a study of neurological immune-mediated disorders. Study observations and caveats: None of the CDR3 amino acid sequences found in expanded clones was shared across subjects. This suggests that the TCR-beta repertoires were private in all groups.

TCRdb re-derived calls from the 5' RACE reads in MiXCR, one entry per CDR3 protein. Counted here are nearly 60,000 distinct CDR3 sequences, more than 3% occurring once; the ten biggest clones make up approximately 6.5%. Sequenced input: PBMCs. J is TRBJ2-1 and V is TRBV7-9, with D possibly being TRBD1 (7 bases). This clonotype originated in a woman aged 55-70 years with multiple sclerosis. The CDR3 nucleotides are TGTGCCAGCAGCTTGCAGGGGGGTAGGAAGAATGAGCAGTTCTTC. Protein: CASSLQGGRKNEQFF. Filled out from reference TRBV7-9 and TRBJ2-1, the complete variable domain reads DTGVSQNPRHKITKRGQNVTFRCDPISEHNRLYWYRQTLGQGPEFLTYFQNEAQLEKSRLLSDRFSAERPKGSFSTLEIQRTEQGDSAMYLCASSLQGGRKNEQFFGPGTRLTVL.